This T cell receptor beta chain originates from a study of blood T cells in healthy people across ages. Whole-study results and caveats: Researchers report that TCR beta diversity correlated strongly with naive T cell percentage.

This CDR3 spans 12 amino acids. The V gene lost 8 bases and the J gene lost 2 bases, with 10 bases spanning the gap. CDR1 is SQVTM, CDR2 ANQGSEA, per germline. A remark on this clonotype: The target antigen is unknown.

A sample-barcoded 5' primer and a J-beta primer mix were used in a second PCR of roughly 7 to 12 cycles. Every molecule of cDNA carried a tag from a template-switch adaptor with 12 random nucleotides. TCRdb redid the calling of the 5' RACE reads with MiXCR, one entry per CDR3 protein. The sample yields about 1 million distinct CDR3 sequences, under 55% seen once. Samples each had at least 5 micrograms of total RNA extracted. The clonotype comes from a woman aged 60-70 years in good health. Sample: blood. The J gene is TRBJ2-1, the V gene TRBV29-1, with D possibly being TRBD1 (5 bases). The CDR3 DNA is TGCAGCACCAGGGTGGCCTACAATGAGCAGTTCTTC. Translating gives CSTRVAYNEQFF.